This TCR beta chain was sequenced in a study of CD8 T cells in Susac syndrome. The germline V gene encodes CDR1 MNHEY and CDR2 SMNVEV (reference sequence). The CDR3 runs 13 residues. V lost 7 bases and J 0 bases, leaving 4 bases between the germline ends. An input of about 0.5 to 1 ug of RNA was subjected to reverse transcription using random hexamers. TCRdb reprocessed the immunoSEQ multiplex PCR reads via MiXCR and lists one record per CDR3 protein. The top ten hold more than 0.11% of the sample, which has 150,000 to 200,000 distinct CDR3 sequences, about 94% seen once. This clonotype was detected once.

The sequence was collected from a human donor in good health. The rearrangement uses TRBV27 and TRBJ2-6, with D uncertain. Sequences were obtained from CD4+ T cells from PBMCs. This chain's CDR3 is CASTISGANVLTF. DNA for the CDR3: TGTGCCAGCACCATCTCTGGGGCCAACGTCCTGACTTTC.